A selection of T cell receptor beta chains follows, all from one sample in a study of beta chain features in type 1 diabetes. Sequenced by immunoSEQ multiplex PCR; TCRdb stores in-frame clones only, minus some. The sample includes 600,000 to 650,000 clones, 15% to 18% of them seen just once. The sequenced sample was naive CD4+ T cells from blood. Source of these receptors: a young man in good health. CDR3s include the opening cysteine and the closing phenylalanine or tryptophan. The order of the fields is D gene, J gene, clone size, V gene, CDR3 protein, CDR3 DNA. A D gene is named only where the DNA matches it firmly. Not every row has a clone size; where given, it reads once, few, many or a size class.

d_gene: NA
j_gene: TRBJ2-2
abundance: few
v_gene: TRBV7-3
CDR3aa: CASRPDTGELFF
CDR3nt: TGTGCCAGCAGACCGGACACCGGGGAGCTGTTTTTT

d_gene: TRBD1
j_gene: TRBJ2-7
abundance: few
v_gene: TRBV5-1
CDR3aa: CASSLGTGVAYEQYF
CDR3nt: TGCGCCAGCAGCTTAGGGACAGGGGTCGCCTACGAGCAGTACTTC

d_gene: TRBD2
j_gene: TRBJ2-3
abundance: few
v_gene: TRBV5-1
CDR3aa: CASSLRTSGGRDTQYF
CDR3nt: TGCGCCAGCAGCTTGAGAACTAGCGGGGGGAGAGATACGCAGTATTTT

d_gene: TRBD2
j_gene: TRBJ2-1
abundance: few
v_gene: TRBV19
CDR3aa: CASSFGGSVYNEQFF
CDR3nt: TGTGCCAGTAGTTTTGGCGGGAGCGTGTACAATGAGCAGTTCTTC

d_gene: TRBD1
j_gene: TRBJ2-3
abundance: NA
v_gene: TRBV18
CDR3aa: CASSRDSSTDTQYF
CDR3nt: TGTGCCAGCTCCCGGGACAGTAGCACAGATACGCAGTATTTT

d_gene: TRBD2
j_gene: TRBJ2-1
abundance: few
v_gene: TRBV7-2
CDR3aa: CASTLAGAYNEQFF
CDR3nt: TGTGCCAGCACCCTAGCGGGGGCTTACAATGAGCAGTTCTTC

d_gene: NA
j_gene: TRBJ2-7
abundance: NA
v_gene: TRBV28
CDR3aa: CASSLEVSSYEQYF
CDR3nt: TGTGCCAGCAGTTTAGAAGTGAGCTCCTACGAGCAGTACTTC

d_gene: NA
j_gene: TRBJ1-2
abundance: once
v_gene: TRBV28
CDR3aa: CASSFLAGYTF
CDR3nt: TGTGCCAGCAGTTTTCTGGCTGGCTACACCTTC

d_gene: NA
j_gene: TRBJ2-3
abundance: NA
v_gene: TRBV13
CDR3aa: CASSPPWGRSTDTQYF
CDR3nt: TGTGCCAGCAGCCCACCTTGGGGGCGAAGCACAGATACGCAGTATTTT

d_gene: NA
j_gene: TRBJ2-7
abundance: NA
v_gene: TRBV9
CDR3aa: CASSVAGSGYEQYF
CDR3nt: TGTGCCAGCAGCGTAGCCGGGTCGGGGTACGAGCAGTACTTC

d_gene: TRBD2
j_gene: TRBJ2-7
abundance: NA
v_gene: TRBV7-2
CDR3aa: CASSLGGSGGPRVNEQYF
CDR3nt: TGTGCCAGCAGCTTAGGTGGGAGCGGGGGCCCAAGGGTCAACGAGCAGTACTTC

d_gene: TRBD2
j_gene: TRBJ2-5
abundance: few
v_gene: TRBV9
CDR3aa: CASSFAPQRGQETQYF
CDR3nt: TGTGCCAGCAGCTTCGCCCCCCAGCGGGGCCAAGAGACCCAGTACTTC

d_gene: NA
j_gene: TRBJ2-7
abundance: NA
v_gene: TRBV20-1
CDR3aa: CSARGGYEQYF
CDR3nt: TGCAGTGCTAGGGGCGGCTACGAGCAGTACTTC

d_gene: NA
j_gene: TRBJ2-3
abundance: NA
v_gene: TRBV7-2
CDR3aa: CASSPDVTNRQYF
CDR3nt: TGTGCCAGCAGTCCAGATGTGACAAACCGGCAGTATTTT

d_gene: TRBD2
j_gene: TRBJ2-4
abundance: NA
v_gene: TRBV6-5
CDR3aa: CASSSAGASGRNIQYF
CDR3nt: TGTGCCAGCAGTTCCGCCGGGGCTAGCGGGAGAAACATTCAGTACTTC

d_gene: TRBD1
j_gene: TRBJ2-3
abundance: few
v_gene: TRBV29-1
CDR3aa: CSVQGGWGNTVTQYF
CDR3nt: TGCAGCGTGCAAGGGGGCTGGGGAAACACAGTTACGCAGTATTTT

d_gene: TRBD2
j_gene: TRBJ2-7
abundance: few
v_gene: TRBV4-3
CDR3aa: CASSQEYATSGYEQYF
CDR3nt: TGCGCCAGCAGCCAAGAGTATGCGACTAGCGGGTACGAGCAGTACTTC

d_gene: TRBD2
j_gene: TRBJ2-3
abundance: few
v_gene: TRBV7-2
CDR3aa: CASSTSGRAVDTQYF
CDR3nt: TGTGCCAGCAGCACGAGCGGGAGGGCCGTAGATACGCAGTATTTT

d_gene: TRBD1
j_gene: TRBJ1-3
abundance: few
v_gene: TRBV18
CDR3aa: CASSARDSLGNTIYF
CDR3nt: TGTGCCAGCTCAGCTCGGGACAGCTTAGGAAACACCATATATTTT

d_gene: TRBD1
j_gene: TRBJ1-5
abundance: NA
v_gene: TRBV18
CDR3aa: CASSQQGAVLQPQHF
CDR3nt: TGTGCCAGCTCACAACAGGGGGCGGTACTTCAGCCCCAGCATTTT

d_gene: TRBD1
j_gene: TRBJ2-7
abundance: NA
v_gene: TRBV7-9
CDR3aa: CASSSRAGTGGHEQYF
CDR3nt: TGTGCCAGCAGCTCCCGTGCGGGGACAGGAGGACACGAGCAGTACTTC

d_gene: NA
j_gene: TRBJ2-6
abundance: NA
v_gene: TRBV7-2
CDR3aa: CASTLPTGANVLTF
CDR3nt: TGTGCCAGCACCCTGCCGACTGGGGCCAACGTCCTGACTTTC

d_gene: NA
j_gene: TRBJ2-1
abundance: NA
v_gene: TRBV18
CDR3aa: CASSPPGLRGNEQFF
CDR3nt: TGTGCCAGCTCACCCCCGGGACTTCGGGGCAATGAGCAGTTCTTC

d_gene: NA
j_gene: TRBJ1-2
abundance: few
v_gene: TRBV28
CDR3aa: CASSLRAYGYTF
CDR3nt: TGTGCCAGCAGTCTCCGGGCCTATGGCTACACCTTC

d_gene: TRBD1
j_gene: TRBJ1-5
abundance: NA
v_gene: TRBV7-9
CDR3aa: CASSRTGDNQPQHF
CDR3nt: TGTGCCAGCAGCCGGACAGGGGACAATCAGCCCCAGCATTTT

d_gene: NA
j_gene: TRBJ2-4
abundance: few
v_gene: TRBV25-1
CDR3aa: CASSDDNMAKNIQYF
CDR3nt: TGTGCCAGCAGTGACGACAATATGGCCAAAAACATTCAGTACTTC

d_gene: NA
j_gene: TRBJ2-1
abundance: few
v_gene: TRBV15
CDR3aa: CATSSTPGQKNRDKQFF
CDR3nt: TGTGCCACCAGCAGTACTCCGGGACAAAAAAACCGGGACAAGCAGTTCTTC

d_gene: NA
j_gene: TRBJ2-3
abundance: NA
v_gene: TRBV6-5
CDR3aa: CASSYRTGRTDTQYF
CDR3nt: TGTGCCAGCAGTTACCGAACAGGGCGCACAGATACGCAGTATTTT

d_gene: NA
j_gene: TRBJ2-3
abundance: NA
v_gene: TRBV7-3
CDR3aa: CASSPRRVSTDTQYF
CDR3nt: TGTGCCAGCAGCCCCCGGAGGGTTAGCACAGATACGCAGTATTTT

d_gene: TRBD2
j_gene: TRBJ2-3
abundance: NA
v_gene: TRBV7-6
CDR3aa: CASSFRLAVSTDTQYF
CDR3nt: TGTGCCAGCAGCTTTCGACTAGCGGTTAGCACAGATACGCAGTATTTT

d_gene: NA
j_gene: TRBJ2-6
abundance: few
v_gene: TRBV27
CDR3aa: CASSKGMGANVLTF
CDR3nt: TGTGCCAGCAGTAAGGGGATGGGGGCCAACGTCCTGACTTTC

d_gene: TRBD2
j_gene: TRBJ2-1
abundance: NA
v_gene: TRBV7-3
CDR3aa: CASSPGLAGGPDNEQFF
CDR3nt: TGTGCCAGCAGCCCCGGACTAGCGGGAGGGCCAGACAATGAGCAGTTCTTC

d_gene: NA
j_gene: TRBJ1-1
abundance: few
v_gene: TRBV9
CDR3aa: CASSVGTGSLEAFF
CDR3nt: TGTGCCAGCAGCGTAGGAACAGGCTCCCTTGAAGCTTTCTTT

d_gene: TRBD1
j_gene: TRBJ1-4
abundance: NA
v_gene: TRBV6-5
CDR3aa: CATRTGWEKLFF
CDR3nt: TGTGCCACGCGGACAGGGTGGGAAAAACTGTTTTTT

d_gene: TRBD1
j_gene: TRBJ2-7
abundance: few
v_gene: TRBV25-1
CDR3aa: CASARDRGSYEQYF
CDR3nt: TGTGCCAGCGCCCGGGACAGGGGCTCCTACGAGCAGTACTTC

d_gene: NA
j_gene: TRBJ2-5
abundance: many
v_gene: TRBV14
CDR3aa: CASSQGGTQYF
CDR3nt: TGTGCCAGCAGCCAAGGGGGGACCCAGTACTTC

d_gene: TRBD1
j_gene: TRBJ2-4
abundance: few
v_gene: TRBV18
CDR3aa: CASSPGTGGNIQYF
CDR3nt: TGTGCCAGCTCACCGGGGACAGGGGGGAACATTCAGTACTTC

d_gene: TRBD1
j_gene: TRBJ2-5
abundance: NA
v_gene: TRBV5-1
CDR3aa: CASSPGAGTGQETQYF
CDR3nt: TGCGCCAGCAGCCCCGGAGCCGGGACAGGTCAAGAGACCCAGTACTTC

d_gene: TRBD1
j_gene: TRBJ1-2
abundance: few
v_gene: TRBV6-5
CDR3aa: CASSLGQGVYGYTF
CDR3nt: TGTGCCAGCAGCCTGGGACAGGGGGTTTATGGCTACACCTTC

d_gene: TRBD1
j_gene: TRBJ1-5
abundance: NA
v_gene: TRBV2
CDR3aa: CASSRTGARNQPQHF
CDR3nt: TGTGCCAGCAGTCGGACAGGGGCCCGCAATCAGCCCCAGCATTTT

d_gene: TRBD1
j_gene: TRBJ2-3
abundance: few
v_gene: TRBV29-1
CDR3aa: CSARDRGRGTQYF
CDR3nt: TGCAGCGCCCGGGACAGGGGGCGAGGTACGCAGTATTTT

d_gene: NA
j_gene: TRBJ2-7
abundance: NA
v_gene: TRBV6-1
CDR3aa: CASSAGRGTYEQYF
CDR3nt: TGTGCCAGCAGTGCAGGCCGGGGGACCTACGAGCAGTACTTC